This T cell receptor beta chain was identified during a study of CD8 T cells in Susac syndrome. Study results and caveats: The authors acknowledged that the study's TCR sequencing and HLA analysis involved relatively few individuals.

The study sequenced TCR beta in blood CD8+ and CD4+ T cells. FACS was used to enrich TEMRA cells, whereas the CD8+ and CD4+ T cells were obtained by negative isolation. On this clonotype itself: The antigen remains undetermined.

RNA in amounts of roughly 0.5 to 1 ug was reverse transcribed with random hexamers. A multiplex approach, immunoSEQ multiplex PCR, amplified TCR beta CDR3 across 54 Vbeta and 13 Jbeta. TCRdb re-called the immunoSEQ multiplex PCR reads with MiXCR, one entry per CDR3 protein. The table shows 250,000 or so distinct CDR3 sequences, with just over 90% occurring only once. The CDR3 is made up of 16 amino acids. Germline trimming cut 1 base from V and 8 bases from J; bases unmatched to any gene: 10. Per germline, CDR1 LGHDT and CDR2 YNNKEL (reference sequence). The specimen sequenced was CD4+ T cells from PBMCs. The rearrangement links TRBV3-1 to TRBJ2-3; 9 bases align to TRBD1. The TCR sequence derives from a human donor with multiple sclerosis. The CDR3 sequence: CASSQALRTGAPTQYF. The CDR3 DNA sequence: TGTGCCAGCAGCCAAGCCCTTCGGACAGGGGCCCCTACGCAGTATTTT.